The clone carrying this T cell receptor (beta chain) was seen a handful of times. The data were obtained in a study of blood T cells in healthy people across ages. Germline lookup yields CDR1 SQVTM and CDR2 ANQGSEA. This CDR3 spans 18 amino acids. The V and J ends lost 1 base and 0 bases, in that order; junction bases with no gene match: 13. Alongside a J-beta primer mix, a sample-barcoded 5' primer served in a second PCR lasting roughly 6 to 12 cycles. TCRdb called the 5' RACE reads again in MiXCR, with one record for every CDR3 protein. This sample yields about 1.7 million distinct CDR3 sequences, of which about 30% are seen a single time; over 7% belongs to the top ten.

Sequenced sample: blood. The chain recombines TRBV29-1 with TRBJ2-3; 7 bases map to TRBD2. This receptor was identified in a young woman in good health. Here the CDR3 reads CSVEVSPGLAASTDTQYF. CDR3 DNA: TGCAGCGTTGAAGTGTCGCCGGGTCTAGCGGCTAGCACAGATACGCAGTATTTT.